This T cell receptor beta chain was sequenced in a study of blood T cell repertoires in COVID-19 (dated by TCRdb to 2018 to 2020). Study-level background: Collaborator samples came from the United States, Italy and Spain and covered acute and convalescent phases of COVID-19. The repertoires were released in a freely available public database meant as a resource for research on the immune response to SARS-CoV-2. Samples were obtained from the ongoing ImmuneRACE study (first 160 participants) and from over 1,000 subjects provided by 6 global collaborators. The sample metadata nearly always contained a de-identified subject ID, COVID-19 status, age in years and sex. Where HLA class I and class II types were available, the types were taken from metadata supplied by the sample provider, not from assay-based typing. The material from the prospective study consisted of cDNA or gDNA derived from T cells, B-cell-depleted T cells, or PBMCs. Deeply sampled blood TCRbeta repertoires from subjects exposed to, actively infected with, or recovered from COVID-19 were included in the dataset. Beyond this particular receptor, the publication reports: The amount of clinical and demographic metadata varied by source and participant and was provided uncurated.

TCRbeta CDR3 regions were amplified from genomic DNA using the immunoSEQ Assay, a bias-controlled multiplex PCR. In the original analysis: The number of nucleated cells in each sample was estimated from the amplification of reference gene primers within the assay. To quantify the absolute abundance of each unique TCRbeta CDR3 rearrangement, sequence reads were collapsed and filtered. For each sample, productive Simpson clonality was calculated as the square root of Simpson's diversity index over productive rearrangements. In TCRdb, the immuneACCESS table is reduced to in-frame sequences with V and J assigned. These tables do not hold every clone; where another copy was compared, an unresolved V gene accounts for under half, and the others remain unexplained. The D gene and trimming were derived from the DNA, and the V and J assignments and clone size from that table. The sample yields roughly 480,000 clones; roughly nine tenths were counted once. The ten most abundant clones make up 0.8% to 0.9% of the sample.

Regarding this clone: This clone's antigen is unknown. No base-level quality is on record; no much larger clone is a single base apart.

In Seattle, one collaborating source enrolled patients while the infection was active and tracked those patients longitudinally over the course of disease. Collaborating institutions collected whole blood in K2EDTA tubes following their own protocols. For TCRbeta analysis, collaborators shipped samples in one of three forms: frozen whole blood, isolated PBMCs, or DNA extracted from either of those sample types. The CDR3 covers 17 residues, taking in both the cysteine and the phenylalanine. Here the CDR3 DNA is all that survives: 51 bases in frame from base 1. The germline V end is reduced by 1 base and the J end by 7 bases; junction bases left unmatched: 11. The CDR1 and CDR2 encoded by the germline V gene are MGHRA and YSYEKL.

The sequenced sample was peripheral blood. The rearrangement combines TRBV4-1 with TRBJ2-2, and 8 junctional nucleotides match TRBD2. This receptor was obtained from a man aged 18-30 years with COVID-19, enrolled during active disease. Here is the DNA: TGCGCCAGCAGCCAAGTTGAGACTAGCGCCGCCGTCGGGGAGCTGTTTTTT. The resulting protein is CASSQVETSAAVGELFF.